Each of the 2 T cell receptor beta chains below was sequenced from the same sample in a study of T cells expressing NK-cell markers. TCRdb re-called the 5' RACE reads and gives one entry per CDR3 protein, without DNA. The table counts about 370,000 distinct CDR3 sequences; about 10% lies in the top ten. The sequenced sample was blood T cells: a sorted CD56 or NKG2C T cell subset, CD4+ or CD8+ T cells, or bulk PBMC T cells (not recorded which). These receptors came from a woman aged 45-59 years in good health.

The chain links TRBV11-2 to TRBJ2-1. Germline V lookup: CDR1 SGHAT, CDR2 FQNNGV. This CDR3 is 13 amino acids long. This CDR3 is CASSLGINNEQFF. Full variable domain (missing parts from reference TRBV11-2 and TRBJ2-1): EAGVAQSPRYKIIEKRQSVAFWCNPISGHATLYWYQQILGQGPKLLIQFQNNGVVDDSQLPKDRFSAERLKGVDSTLKIQPAKLEDSAVYLCASSLGINNEQFFGPGTRLTVL.

The rearrangement uses TRBV4-1 and TRBJ2-1; the TCRdb D gene call, TRBD1, has no DNA to confirm it. The germline CDR1 and CDR2 sequences are MGHRA and YSYEKL. This CDR3 has 15 residues. The CDR3 reads CASSRTGPTNNEQFF.